What follows is one T cell receptor beta chain and its context. Its target is not known. This sample stems from a study of cytomegalovirus exposure and HLA in healthy donors. Study-level findings and limits: Earlier findings revealed that most TCR beta V segments proved productive either about 87% or about 30% of the time.

PCR employed 60 Vbeta and 13 Jbeta primers. Some clones are missing from TCRdb's copy, which holds only in-frame ones; the method was immunoSEQ multiplex PCR. Among approximately 170,000 clones, around 78% were seen once, and the ten largest hold approximately 2.2%. The donors gave bone marrow, and they were healthy. This CDR3 region has 14 residues. Germline V lookup: CDR1 MNHEY, CDR2 SMNVEV (reference sequence). Trimming took off 2 bases at V and 3 bases at J, with 11 bases between the two ends. Sequencing input: PBMCs. The chain is built from TRBV27 and TRBJ2-7; TRBD2 is a possible D gene (5 bases). This TCR was sampled from a woman in her 30s in good health and CMV-seropositive. The CDR3 loop reads CASSLGSGFYEQYF. CDR3 nucleotides: TGTGCCAGCAGTTTAGGTTCGGGGTTCTACGAGCAGTACTTC.